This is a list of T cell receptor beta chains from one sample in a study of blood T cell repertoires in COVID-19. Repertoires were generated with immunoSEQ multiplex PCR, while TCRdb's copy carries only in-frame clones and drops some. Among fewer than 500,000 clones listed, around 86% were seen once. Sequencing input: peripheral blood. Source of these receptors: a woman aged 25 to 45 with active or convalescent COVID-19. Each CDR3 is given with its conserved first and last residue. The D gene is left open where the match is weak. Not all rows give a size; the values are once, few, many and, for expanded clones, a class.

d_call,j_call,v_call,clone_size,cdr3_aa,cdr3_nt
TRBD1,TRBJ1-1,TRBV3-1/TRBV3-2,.,CASSHTADRDEAFF,TGTGCCAGCAGCCACACCGCGGACAGGGATGAAGCTTTCTTT
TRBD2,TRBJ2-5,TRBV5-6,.,CASSLFLAGVPQYF,TGTGCCAGCAGCTTGTTTCTAGCGGGAGTACCCCAGTACTTC
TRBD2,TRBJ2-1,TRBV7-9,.,CASSLAPLAGAAEQFF,TGTGCCAGCAGCTTAGCCCCATTAGCGGGAGCAGCCGAGCAGTTCTTC
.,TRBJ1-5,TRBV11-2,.,CASSLDRQSNQPQHF,TGTGCCAGCAGCTTAGACAGACAGAGCAATCAGCCCCAGCATTTT
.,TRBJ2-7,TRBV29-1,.,CSVQSPDSHYEQYF,TGCAGCGTTCAAAGCCCGGACTCCCACTACGAGCAGTACTTC
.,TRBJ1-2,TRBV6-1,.,CASSEAFGRPGGYTF,TGTGCCAGCAGTGAAGCGTTTGGCAGACCCGGGGGCTACACCTTC
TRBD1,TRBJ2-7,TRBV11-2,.,CASSLRGDRVISEQYF,TGTGCCAGCAGCTTACGAGGGGACAGGGTCATTAGTGAGCAGTACTTC
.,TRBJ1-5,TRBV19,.,CASNADSSYQPQHF,TGTGCCAGTAATGCGGACAGCTCCTATCAGCCCCAGCATTTT
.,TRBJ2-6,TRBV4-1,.,CASSQFGTPSGANVLTF,TGCGCCAGCAGCCAATTTGGCACGCCCTCTGGGGCCAACGTCCTGACTTTC
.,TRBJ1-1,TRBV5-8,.,CASKGIGTEAFF,TGTGCCAGCAAGGGGATCGGGACTGAAGCTTTCTTT
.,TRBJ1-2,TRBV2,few,CASSETSNYGYTF,TGTGCCAGCAGTGAGACTTCTAACTATGGCTACACCTTC
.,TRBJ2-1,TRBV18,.,CASSPTAAATYNEQFF,TGTGCCAGCTCACCAACGGCGGCGGCAACCTACAATGAGCAGTTCTTC
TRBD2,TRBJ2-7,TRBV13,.,CASSRLMGLATRYEQYF,TGTGCCAGCAGCCGATTAATGGGACTAGCGACCAGATACGAGCAGTACTTC
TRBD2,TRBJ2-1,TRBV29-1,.,CSVEGLAGAGEQFF,TGCAGCGTTGAAGGTCTAGCGGGAGCAGGTGAGCAGTTCTTC
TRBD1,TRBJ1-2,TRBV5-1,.,CASSLGQGGYGYTF,TGCGCCAGCAGCTTGGGACAGGGAGGCTATGGCTACACCTTC
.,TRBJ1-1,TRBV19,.,CASSIGGQNTEAFF,TGTGCCAGTAGTATCGGGGGGCAGAACACTGAAGCTTTCTTT
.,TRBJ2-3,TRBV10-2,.,CASSSQGYDTQYF,TGCGCCAGCAGTAGTCAGGGTTATGATACGCAGTATTTT
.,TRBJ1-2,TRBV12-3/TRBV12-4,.,CASSLGATYGYTF,TGTGCCAGCAGTTTAGGAGCAACCTATGGCTACACCTTC
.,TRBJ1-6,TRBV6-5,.,CASSYYRSLGSPLHF,TGTGCCAGCAGTTACTATCGGTCCCTCGGTTCACCCCTCCACTTT
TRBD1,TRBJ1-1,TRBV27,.,CASSPGQGGTEAFF,TGTGCCAGCAGTCCAGGACAGGGGGGGACTGAAGCTTTCTTT
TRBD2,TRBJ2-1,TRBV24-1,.,CATSDSSSGRANSWNEQFF,TGTGCCACCAGTGATTCGTCTAGCGGGAGGGCCAATTCCTGGAATGAGCAGTTCTTC
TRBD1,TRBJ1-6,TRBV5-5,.,CASSFDGQGAGSPLHF,TGTGCCAGCAGCTTTGACGGACAGGGGGCAGGATCACCCCTCCACTTT